Below, 3 T cell receptor beta chains from the same sample are listed, as sequenced in a study of technical replicates of blood from several donors. The assay was immunoSEQ multiplex PCR, and TCRdb's table has in-frame clones only and misses some. Altogether approximately 73,000 clones are present, nearly 95% being singletons, with the ten largest covering 0.3% to 0.45%. The sequenced sample was T cells isolated from PBMCs. Receptor source: a human donor in good health.

The chain is built from TRBV5-8 and TRBJ1-1; D is unresolved. Trimming left V 3 bases short and J 4 bases short, with 16 bases between. This CDR3 is built from 15 residues. The germline V gene encodes CDR1 SGHTS and CDR2 YDEGEE. The DNA of the CDR3 is TGTGCCAGCAGCTCAAGACTCACCCGGGGCACTGAAGCTTTCTTT. This codes for CASSSRLTRGTEAFF.

CDR3 DNA sequence: TGTGCCAGCAGTTACTCGGGGGCGGGAGTTCCGAATGAGCAGTTCTTC. As protein: CASSYSGAGVPNEQFF. The J gene is TRBJ2-1, the V gene TRBV6-5, with D perhaps matching TRBD2 (7 bases). There are 16 residues in the CDR3. Trimming removed 0 bases at V and 7 bases at J, with 16 bases between. Germline assignment: CDR1 MNHEY and CDR2 SVGAGI.

This clone has more than one count but fewer than ten. This sequence joins TRBV10-1 and TRBJ2-7, with 8 nucleotides matching TRBD1. Germline V CDR1 and CDR2: WNHNN, SYGVQD (reference sequence). Germline trimming cut 9 bases from V and 0 bases from J; bases unmatched to any gene: 4. The CDR3 is made up of 13 amino acids. The CDR3 is CASRQGNSYEQYF. In nucleotides, the CDR3 is TGCGCCAGTAGACAGGGGAACTCCTACGAGCAGTACTTC.